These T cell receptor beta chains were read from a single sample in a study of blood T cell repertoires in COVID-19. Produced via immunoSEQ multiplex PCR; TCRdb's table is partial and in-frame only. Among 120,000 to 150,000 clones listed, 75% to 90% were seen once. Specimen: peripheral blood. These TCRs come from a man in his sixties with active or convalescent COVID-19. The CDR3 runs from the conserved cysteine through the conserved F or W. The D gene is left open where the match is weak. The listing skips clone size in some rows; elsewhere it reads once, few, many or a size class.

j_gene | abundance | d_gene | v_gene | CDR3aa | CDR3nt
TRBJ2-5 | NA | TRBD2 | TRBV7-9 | CASSLQAGAETQYF | TGTGCCAGCAGCTTACAAGCGGGAGCAGAGACCCAGTACTTC
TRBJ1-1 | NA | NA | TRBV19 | CASSIVGGNTEAFF | TGTGCCAGTAGTATAGTTGGAGGGAACACTGAAGCTTTCTTT
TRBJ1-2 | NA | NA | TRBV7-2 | CASSLGQGAQGYTF | TGTGCCAGCAGCCTAGGACAAGGGGCGCAGGGCTACACCTTC
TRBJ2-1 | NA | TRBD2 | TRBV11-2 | CASSSGLAINEQFF | TGTGCCAGCAGCTCGGGACTAGCGATCAATGAGCAGTTCTTC
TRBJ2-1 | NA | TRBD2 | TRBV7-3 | CASSFSGKSYNEQFF | TGTGCCAGCAGCTTCAGCGGGAAGTCCTACAATGAGCAGTTCTTC
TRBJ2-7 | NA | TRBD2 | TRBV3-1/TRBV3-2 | CASSSSGTILYEQYF | TGTGCCAGCAGCTCATCCGGGACTATCCTCTACGAGCAGTACTTC
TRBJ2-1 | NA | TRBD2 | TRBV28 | CASSLSLLAGDREQFF | TGTGCCAGCAGTTTATCATTACTAGCGGGAGATCGTGAGCAGTTCTTC
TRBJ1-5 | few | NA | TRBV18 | CASSPGTTRQPQHF | TGTGCCAGCTCACCTGGCACCACAAGACAGCCCCAGCATTTT
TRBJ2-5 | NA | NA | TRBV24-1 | CATSDFRPGAAQETQYF | TGTGCCACCAGTGATTTCAGGCCAGGCGCAGCTCAAGAGACCCAGTACTTC
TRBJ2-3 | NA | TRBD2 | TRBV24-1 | CATSESLAGGLDTQYF | TGTGCCACCAGTGAATCACTAGCGGGAGGGCTGGATACGCAGTATTTT
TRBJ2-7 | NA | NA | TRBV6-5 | CASWGPTKQYF | TGTGCCAGCTGGGGCCCTACGAAGCAGTACTTC
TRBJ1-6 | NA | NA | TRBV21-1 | CASTSQVDLYNSPLHF | TGTGCCAGCACCTCCCAGGTAGACCTCTATAATTCACCCCTCCACTTT
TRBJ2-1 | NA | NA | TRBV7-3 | CASSIDTHNEQFF | TGTGCCAGCAGCATCGACACCCACAATGAGCAGTTCTTC
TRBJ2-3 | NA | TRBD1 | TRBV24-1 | CATSDRDRELTDTQYF | TGTGCCACCAGTGACCGGGACAGAGAACTTACAGATACGCAGTATTTT
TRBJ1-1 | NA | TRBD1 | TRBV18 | CASSPGGQGASEAFF | TGTGCCAGCTCACCGGGGGGACAGGGGGCCTCTGAAGCTTTCTTT
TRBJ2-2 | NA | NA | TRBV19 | CASSIWLGRTGELFF | TGTGCCAGTAGTATATGGCTAGGAAGGACCGGGGAGCTGTTTTTT
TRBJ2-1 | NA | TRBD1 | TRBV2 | CASSGGMTGGMWFF | TGTGCCAGCAGTGGGGGAATGACAGGGGGCATGTGGTTCTTC
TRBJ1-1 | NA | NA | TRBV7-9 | CASSLVPRNTEAFF | TGTGCCAGCAGCTTGGTCCCGAGAAACACTGAAGCTTTCTTT
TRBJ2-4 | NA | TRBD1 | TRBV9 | CASSPSYQGVAKNIQYF | TGTGCCAGCAGCCCCTCGTACCAGGGGGTAGCCAAAAACATTCAGTACTTC
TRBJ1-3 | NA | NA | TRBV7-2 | CASSSTSSGNTIYF | TGTGCCAGCAGCTCGACATCCTCTGGAAACACCATATATTTT
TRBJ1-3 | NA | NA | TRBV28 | CASSLYPGYSGNTIYF | TGTGCCAGCAGTTTATATCCGGGGTACTCTGGAAACACCATATATTTT
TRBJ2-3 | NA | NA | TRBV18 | CASSRVSGPYTDTQYF | TGTGCCAGCTCACGCGTCAGCGGCCCGTACACAGATACGCAGTATTTT
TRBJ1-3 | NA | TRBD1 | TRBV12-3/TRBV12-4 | CASSTGGNTIYF | TGTGCCAGCAGCACAGGGGGGAACACCATATATTTT
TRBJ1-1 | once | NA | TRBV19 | CASSSTGDTEAFF | TGTGCCAGTAGTTCGACAGGCGACACTGAAGCTTTCTTT
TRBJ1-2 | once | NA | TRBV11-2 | CASTTTSGGRGGYTF | TGTGCCAGCACTACAACGAGCGGGGGGCGAGGGGGCTACACCTTC
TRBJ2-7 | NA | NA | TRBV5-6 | CASSLVDSPGEQYF | TGTGCCAGCAGCTTGGTGGACTCGCCCGGCGAGCAGTACTTC
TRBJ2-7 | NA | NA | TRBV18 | CASSPRGDEQYF | TGTGCCAGCTCACCACGGGGGGACGAGCAGTACTTC
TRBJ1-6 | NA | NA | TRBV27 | CASSFWEAGSPLHF | TGTGCCAGCAGTTTTTGGGAAGCAGGGTCACCCCTCCACTTT
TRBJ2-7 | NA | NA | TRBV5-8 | CASSPGRDGYF | TGTGCCAGCAGCCCAGGACGGGATGGGTACTTC
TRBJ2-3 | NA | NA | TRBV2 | CASSVSSSYTQYF | TGTGCCAGCAGTGTAAGCTCCTCGTATACGCAGTATTTT
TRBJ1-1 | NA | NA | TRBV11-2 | CASSLAQTKTEAFF | TGTGCCAGCAGCTTAGCACAGACAAAGACTGAAGCTTTCTTT
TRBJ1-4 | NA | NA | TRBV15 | CATSRDNAVPEKLFF | TGTGCCACCAGCAGAGATAATGCGGTCCCCGAAAAACTGTTTTTT
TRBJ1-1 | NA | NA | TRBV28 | CASAGGGSNTEAFF | TGTGCCAGCGCTGGTGGAGGTTCGAACACTGAAGCTTTCTTT
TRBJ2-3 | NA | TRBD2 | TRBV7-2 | CASSPEGTSVTDTQYF | TGTGCCAGCAGCCCAGAAGGGACTAGCGTAACAGATACGCAGTATTTT
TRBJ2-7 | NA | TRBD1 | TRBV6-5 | CASSTGTGLYEQYF | TGTGCCAGCAGTACCGGGACAGGTCTTTACGAGCAGTACTTC
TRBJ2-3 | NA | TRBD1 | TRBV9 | CASSAGTGGTDTQYF | TGTGCCAGCAGCGCCGGGACAGGGGGCACAGATACGCAGTATTTT
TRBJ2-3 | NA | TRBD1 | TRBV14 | CASSQGGTGATDTQYF | TGTGCCAGCAGCCAAGGGGGGACAGGGGCAACAGATACGCAGTATTTT
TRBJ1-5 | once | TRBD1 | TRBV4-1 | CASSQTSGTGDQPQHF | TGCGCCAGCAGCCAAACATCCGGGACAGGGGATCAGCCCCAGCATTTT
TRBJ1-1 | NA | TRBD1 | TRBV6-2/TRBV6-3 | CASSETGGRNTEAFF | TGTGCCAGCAGTGAGACAGGGGGCAGAAACACTGAAGCTTTCTTT
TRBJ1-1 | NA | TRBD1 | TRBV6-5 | CASSYQTGRNTEAFF | TGTGCCAGCAGTTACCAGACAGGGAGGAACACTGAAGCTTTCTTT
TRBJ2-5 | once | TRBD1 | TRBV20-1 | CSASPRDSPWTQYF | TGCAGTGCTAGTCCCCGGGACAGCCCCTGGACCCAGTACTTC